A single sample is the source of the 18 T cell receptor beta chains below, sequenced in a study of cytomegalovirus exposure and HLA in healthy donors. The PCR was carried out with 60 Vbeta primers and 13 Jbeta primers. TCRdb's table, derived via immunoSEQ multiplex PCR, lists solely in-frame clones and lacks some. The table records approximately 150,000 clones, approximately 72% of them present only once. The sequenced sample consisted of PBMCs. The receptor set was obtained from a man aged 45-65 years in good health and CMV-seronegative.

This chain links TRBV5-1 with TRBJ2-3; 8 bases agree with TRBD1. CDR1 and CDR2 (germline): SGHRS, YFSETQ. The CDR3 loop spans 14 amino acids. The junction had 3 bases not matched to a gene; V was cut back by 4 bases and J by 2 bases. In nucleotides, the CDR3 is TGCGCCAGCAGCAAGGGACAGGTCACAGATACGCAGTATTTT. Translating gives CASSKGQVTDTQYF.

There are a few counts of this clone. J is TRBJ2-7 and V is TRBV28, with 9 bases matching TRBD1. Trimming removed 8 bases from V and 0 bases from J; junction bases left unmatched: 5. From germline, CDR1 is MDHEN and CDR2 SYDVKM. The CDR3 loop spans 14 amino acids. In DNA, the CDR3 is TGTGCCAGCCTAGACAGGGGGTTCTCCTACGAGCAGTACTTC. It codes for CASLDRGFSYEQYF. Full variable domain (remainder filled in from reference TRBV28 and TRBJ2-7): DVKVTQSSRYLVKRTGEKVFLECVQDMDHENMFWYRQDPGLGLRLIYFSYDVKMKEKGDIPEGYSVSREKKERFSLILESASTNQTSMYLCASLDRGFSYEQYFGPGTRLTVT.

In this sample, this clone turned up a few times. CDR3 sequence: CAISDGNNEKLFF. The CDR3 DNA is TGTGCCATCAGTGACGGGAATAATGAAAAACTGTTTTTT. The rearrangement joins TRBV10-3 to TRBJ1-4; D gene ambiguous. This CDR3 is 13 amino acids long. The germline V gene encodes CDR1 ENHRY and CDR2 SYGVKD. V was cut by 3 bases and J by 4 bases, with 6 bases left in between.

The rearrangement links TRBV14 to TRBJ1-1, with 8 bases that match TRBD1. Trimming took 2 bases from V and 2 from J; bases not matched to a gene: 4. Germline V gene data show CDR1 as SGHDN and CDR2 as FVKESK. The CDR3 runs 15 residues. The CDR3, as DNA: TGTGCCAGCAGCCAACGCACAGGGGGTAACACTGAAGCTTTCTTT. Protein sequence: CASSQRTGGNTEAFF. The variable domain in full, completed from reference TRBV14 and TRBJ1-1, reads EAGVTQFPSHSVIEKGQTVTLRCDPISGHDNLYWYRRVMGKEIKFLLHFVKESKQDESGMPNNRFLAERTGGTYSTLKVQPAELEDSGVYFCASSQRTGGNTEAFFGQGTRLTVV.

This clone showed up just once. Sequence at one end of the junction differs from germline and may be a read error. The chain has TRBV19 and TRBJ2-5; TRBD1 aligns across 8 bases. Germline loops: CDR1 LNHDA, CDR2 SQIVND (reference sequence). The CDR3 covers 14 residues. CDR3 residues: CASSMSRGQVTQYF. CDR3 nucleotides: TGTGCCAGTAGTATGAGCAGGGGGCAAGTGACCCAGTACTTC.

This sequence joins TRBV13 and TRBJ1-2; D is unclear. Germline CDR1 is PRHDT and CDR2 is FYEKMQ (reference sequence). This CDR3 has 13 residues. Deletions cut 9 bases from V and 6 bases from J, with 17 bases between. DNA for the CDR3: TGTGCCAGTACAATTGGGAGACGCGATGGCTACACCTTC. The encoded protein is CASTIGRRDGYTF.

This sequence joins TRBV9 and TRBJ2-3, with D possibly TRBD1 on 6 matching bases. Looked up from germline, CDR1 is SGDLS and CDR2 is YYNGEE. This CDR3 is built from 16 residues. Trimming removed 0 bases from V and 2 bases from J, with 13 bases in between. The CDR3 region is CASSVVGRGSTDTQYF. CDR3 coding DNA: TGTGCCAGCAGCGTAGTCGGCAGGGGATCCACAGATACGCAGTATTTT.

Remarks on this clone: The same CDR3 is also encoded by other DNA sequences in this sample. The chain is built from TRBV2 and TRBJ1-4; possible D gene TRBD1, 5 bases. Germline CDR1 and CDR2: SNHLY and FYNNEI. CDR3 size: 14 residues. Between the trimmed V and J ends, which lost 0 bases and 5 bases, there was a span of 7 bases. CDR3 loop: CASSEARGNEKLFF. In nucleotides, the CDR3 is TGTGCCAGCAGTGAAGCGCGGGGCAATGAAAAACTGTTTTTT.

The chain has TRBV28 and TRBJ1-6; tentative D call: TRBD1 (6 bases). CDR1 is MDHEN and CDR2 is SYDVKM in the germline V gene. This CDR3 spans 15 amino acids. V lost 3 bases and J lost 4, with 10 bases in between. CDR3 sequence (DNA): TGTGCCAGCAGTTTGGACAGTGATTATAATTCACCCCTCCACTTT. Its translation is CASSLDSDYNSPLHF.

The chain has TRBV6-5 and TRBJ1-1; no reliable D call. V was pared by 0 bases and J by 1 base, with 9 bases between. Looked up from germline, CDR1 is MNHEY and CDR2 is SVGAGI. This CDR3 spans 15 amino acids. The CDR3: CASSYSRNQNTEAFF. As DNA, the CDR3 is TGTGCCAGCAGTTACTCGAGGAATCAGAACACTGAAGCTTTCTTT.

J is TRBJ2-2 and V is TRBV25-1, with D possibly matching TRBD1 (6 bases). The V and J ends lost 1 base and 5 bases respectively, with 14 bases between them. The CDR3 is made up of 16 amino acids. The V gene's germline CDR1 is MGHDK and CDR2 SYGVNS. DNA for the CDR3: TGTGCCAGCAGTGAATCCCCCACAGGGCGGACCGGGGAGCTGTTTTTT. It yields the protein CASSESPTGRTGELFF.

The chain has TRBV10-1 and TRBJ2-5; TRBD2 matches 10 bases. The J call may be in error: the DNA end matches TRBJ2-7 better. The CDR3 runs 17 residues. Germline values: CDR1 WNHNN, CDR2 SYGVQD (reference sequence). The CDR3 protein is CASSEPLAGAHSYEQYF. The CDR3 nucleotides read TGCGCCAGCAGTGAGCCCCTAGCGGGGGCCCACTCCTACGAGCAGTACTTC.

The sample holds a few counts of this clone. This sequence joins TRBV20-1 and TRBJ2-1, with a weak D call TRBD1 (6 bases). Trimming removed 5 bases from V and 4 bases from J, with 6 bases in between. This CDR3 region has 11 residues. Germline V gene lookup returns CDR1 DFQATT and CDR2 SNEGSKA (reference sequence). The CDR3 coding sequence is TGCAGTGCTGGACAGTACAATGAGCAGTTCTTC. This codes for CSAGQYNEQFF.

This clone turned up a few times. One end of the junction varies from germline; a read error may be responsible. This CDR3 is also generated by other DNA sequences in the sample. J is TRBJ1-6 and V is TRBV2; 9 nucleotides line up with TRBD1. The CDR3 loop spans 14 amino acids. Germline lookup yields CDR1 SNHLY and CDR2 FYNNEI. The CDR3 reads CASSEDRGHSPLHF. CDR3 sequence (DNA): TGTGCCAGCAGTGAAGACAGGGGGCATTCCCCCCTCCACTTT.

This clone was picked up a small number of times. V and J are TRBV23-1 and TRBJ2-2; TRBD1 matches at 7 bases. TRBV23-1 is sorted into the ORF group, with uncertain function. The length of the CDR3 is 13 residues. J lost 3 bases, V lost 11 bases, and 6 bases had no gene match. The CDR3 DNA reads TGCGCCCTGGCCCAGGGGGACACCGGGGAGCTGTTTTTT. Its protein product is CALAQGDTGELFF.

The gene calls are TRBV5-1 and TRBJ2-5; no firm D call. Germline CDR1 and CDR2: SGHRS and YFSETQ. CDR3 length: 16 amino acids. V was pared by 0 bases and J by 0 bases, with 12 bases between. The CDR3 DNA sequence: TGCGCCAGCAGCTTGGGGTCATCTATCTACCAAGAGACCCAGTACTTC. Its protein product is CASSLGSSIYQETQYF.

CDR3 coding DNA: TGCGCCAGCAGCCAAGCCCCCGGGGTCTACGAGCAGTACTTC. Protein sequence: CASSQAPGVYEQYF. This chain uses TRBV4-3 with TRBJ2-7; possible D gene TRBD2, 5 bases. From germline, CDR1 is LGHNA and CDR2 YSLEER. The CDR3 is 14 amino acids. V lost 1 base, J lost 3 bases, and 10 bases lay in between.

This clone appeared a few times. DNA of the CDR3: TGTGCCAGCAGCCAAGGACAGCTACTAGCCAAAAACATTCAGTACTTC. Residues: CASSQGQLLAKNIQYF. This chain links TRBV5-8 with TRBJ2-4; D is perhaps TRBD1 (6 bases). The CDR3 runs 16 residues. Per the germline V gene, CDR1 is SGHTS and CDR2 is YDEGEE. V was pared by 4 bases and J by 0 bases, with 14 bases between.